This is a list of T cell receptor beta chains from one sample in a study of T-cell reconstitution after alpha-beta-depleted transplantation in children. TCRdb recomputed calls from the PCR reads with MiXCR, one row per CDR3 protein. Among approximately 500,000 distinct CDR3 sequences listed, under 12% were seen once. The starting material was PBMCs, obtained before TCRalphabeta/CD19-depleted stem cell transplant. Receptors originate from a child between 2 and 9 years old with inherited bone marrow failure, due to receive a stem cell transplant. Both conserved end residues are part of each CDR3. A D gene is named only where the DNA matches it firmly. Only part of the rows carry a size: once, few, many, or a class if the clone is expanded.

TRBJ2-1,TRBV20-1,few,.,CSARRDFLHNEQFF,TGCAGTGCTAGAAGGGACTTCCTTCACAATGAGCAGTTCTTC
TRBJ2-2,TRBV24-1,many,.,CATSDPRGANTGELFF,TGTGCCACCAGTGACCCCCGGGGCGCGAACACCGGGGAGCTGTTTTTT
TRBJ2-7,TRBV7-9,many,TRBD1,CASSLATGQGSYEQYF,TGTGCCAGCAGCTTAGCCACCGGACAGGGCTCCTACGAGCAGTACTTC
TRBJ2-7,TRBV10-3,.,TRBD2,CAIGLDGSYEQYF,TGTGCCATCGGACTAGACGGTTCCTACGAGCAGTACTTC
TRBJ2-1,TRBV5-6,.,.,CASTSMGAQSYNEQFF,TGTGCCAGCACGTCGATGGGGGCGCAAAGTTACAATGAGCAGTTCTTC
TRBJ2-7,TRBV12-3/TRBV12-4,many,TRBD1,CASSLTRGLPYEQYF,TGTGCCAGCAGTTTAACCAGGGGGCTCCCCTACGAGCAGTACTTC
TRBJ1-4,TRBV3-1,many,.,CASSQGGTANEKLFF,TGTGCCAGCAGCCAAGGCGGGACGGCGAATGAAAAACTGTTTTTT
TRBJ2-6,TRBV7-6,many,.,CASSSVKEVGANVLTF,TGTGCCAGCAGCTCCGTCAAGGAAGTTGGGGCCAACGTCCTGACTTTC
TRBJ2-1,TRBV10-3,.,TRBD2,CAINGLAGETNEQFF,TGTGCCATCAACGGACTAGCGGGAGAAACAAATGAGCAGTTCTTC
TRBJ2-1,TRBV12-3/TRBV12-4,.,.,CASSFTGGESSYNEQFF,TGTGCCAGCAGTTTTACCGGCGGAGAGAGCTCCTACAATGAGCAGTTCTTC
TRBJ2-1,TRBV5-1,.,TRBD1,CASSLPDRGAYNEQFF,TGCGCCAGCAGCTTACCTGACAGGGGGGCTTACAATGAGCAGTTCTTC
TRBJ2-2,TRBV10-3,many,TRBD1,CAISPGQGTGELFF,TGTGCCATCAGTCCGGGACAGGGGACCGGGGAGCTGTTTTTT
TRBJ2-7,TRBV5-1,many,TRBD1,CASRMGQGPYEQYF,TGCGCCAGCAGGATGGGACAGGGGCCCTACGAGCAGTACTTC
TRBJ2-5,TRBV20-1,many,.,CSARDHHSIQQETQYF,TGCAGTGCTAGAGATCACCACTCGATCCAACAAGAGACCCAGTACTTC
TRBJ2-3,TRBV4-3,many,.,CASSQDAGGDTQYF,TGCGCCAGCAGCCAAGATGCGGGTGGAGATACGCAGTATTTT
TRBJ2-7,TRBV5-1,many,TRBD1,CASSVDREIYREQYF,TGCGCCAGCAGCGTGGACAGGGAAATATATAGGGAGCAGTACTTC
TRBJ2-5,TRBV2,.,TRBD2,CASRPAGNQETQYF,TGTGCCAGCAGGCCAGCGGGAAACCAAGAGACCCAGTACTTC
TRBJ1-1,TRBV29-1,many,.,CSVEVFPLSDRMNTEAFF,TGCAGCGTTGAAGTTTTTCCGCTTTCGGACAGAATGAACACTGAAGCTTTCTTT
TRBJ1-1,TRBV30,.,.,CAWALDSFTEAFF,TGTGCCTGGGCCTTGGACAGTTTCACTGAAGCTTTCTTT
TRBJ2-1,TRBV6-2/TRBV6-3,few,.,CASSYRGNYNEQFF,TGTGCCAGCAGTTACAGGGGCAACTACAATGAGCAGTTCTTC
TRBJ2-1,TRBV21-1,many,.,CASSQRASAPYNEQFF,TGTGCCAGCAGCCAGAGGGCTAGCGCGCCCTACAATGAGCAGTTCTTC